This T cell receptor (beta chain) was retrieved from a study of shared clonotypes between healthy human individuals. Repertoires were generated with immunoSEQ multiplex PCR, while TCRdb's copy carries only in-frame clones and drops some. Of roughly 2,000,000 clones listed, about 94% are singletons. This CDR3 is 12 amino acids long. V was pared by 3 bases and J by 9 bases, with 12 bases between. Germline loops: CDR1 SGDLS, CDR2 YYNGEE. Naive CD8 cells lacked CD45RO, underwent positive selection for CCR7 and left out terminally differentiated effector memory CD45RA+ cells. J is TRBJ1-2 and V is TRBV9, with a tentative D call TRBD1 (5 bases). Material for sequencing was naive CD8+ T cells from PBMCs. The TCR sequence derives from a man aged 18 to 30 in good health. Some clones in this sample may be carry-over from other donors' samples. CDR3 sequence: CASSGGPYRYTF. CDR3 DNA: TGTGCCAGCAGCGGGGGCCCATACCGCTACACCTTC.